The clone carrying this TCR beta chain was observed many times. This sample is part of a study of neurological immune-mediated disorders. TCRdb recomputed calls from the 5' RACE reads with MiXCR, one row per CDR3 protein. Of about 17,000 distinct CDR3 sequences in the sample, approximately 3.7% were seen once. The source is a middle-aged woman in good health. Sequencing was performed on CD8+ T cells from blood.

The CDR3 nucleotides are TGTGCCAGCACCATTGGAGGGGGAATCTACAATGAGCAGTTCTTC. Translating gives CASTIGGGIYNEQFF. This chain links TRBV7-2 with TRBJ2-1; either TRBD1 or TRBD2 may fit D (6 bases each). The germline V and J ends were trimmed by 7 bases and 3 bases, with 16 bases remaining between them. Looked up from germline, CDR1 is SGHTA and CDR2 is FQGNSA. CDR3 length: 15 residues.